This is a list of T cell receptor beta chains from one sample in a study of T-cell memory formation after mild COVID-19. TCRdb used MiXCR to reprocess the 5' RACE reads, holding one entry per CDR3 protein. This sample yields hundreds of thousands of distinct CDR3 sequences, of which around 20% are seen a single time; 9.5% to 15% belongs to the top ten. What was sequenced was PBMCs or a T cell subset sorted from them (not recorded which). Receptors were obtained from an adult woman who had mild COVID-19 (a few samples of this study predate the infection). Cell type and time point are not known. Each CDR3 is given with its conserved first and last residue. Fields, in order: V gene, clone size, D gene, J gene, CDR3 DNA, CDR3 protein. D genes are given only for firm matches. Expanded clones get a size class; other rows say once, few or many, or leave the size out.

v_gene: TRBV6-5
abundance: few
d_gene: TRBD1
j_gene: TRBJ2-7
CDR3nt: TGTGCCAGCAGTTACTTCGGGACAGGGGCCTCCTACGAGCAGTACTTC
CDR3aa: CASSYFGTGASYEQYF

v_gene: TRBV20-1
abundance: -
d_gene: -
j_gene: TRBJ2-6
CDR3nt: TGCAGTGCTAGGGCCGCTAATGTGGCTGGGGCCAACGTCCTGACTTTC
CDR3aa: CSARAANVAGANVLTF

v_gene: TRBV2
abundance: few
d_gene: -
j_gene: TRBJ1-5
CDR3nt: TGTGCCAGCAGTGATGACAGGAACAATCAGCCCCAGCATTTT
CDR3aa: CASSDDRNNQPQHF

v_gene: TRBV9
abundance: many
d_gene: TRBD1
j_gene: TRBJ1-2
CDR3nt: TGTGCCAGCAGCGCGGGGACAGGCATAGATGGCTACACCTTC
CDR3aa: CASSAGTGIDGYTF

v_gene: TRBV5-1
abundance: -
d_gene: TRBD2
j_gene: TRBJ2-3
CDR3nt: TGCGCCAGCAGCCCGTCGGGGGGGGAAGATACGCAGTATTTT
CDR3aa: CASSPSGGEDTQYF

v_gene: TRBV19
abundance: -
d_gene: TRBD2
j_gene: TRBJ2-1
CDR3nt: TGTGCCAGTAATAGTAGGGGTGGGGCTAGCGGAAATGAGCAGTTCTTC
CDR3aa: CASNSRGGASGNEQFF

v_gene: TRBV10-2
abundance: few
d_gene: -
j_gene: TRBJ2-2
CDR3nt: TGCGCCAGCAGTGCCGCTGGGACCACCGGGGAGCTGTTTTTT
CDR3aa: CASSAAGTTGELFF

v_gene: TRBV7-8
abundance: -
d_gene: TRBD2
j_gene: TRBJ2-3
CDR3nt: TGTGCCAGCAGCTTAAGATTAGCGGGGGGGCGTTACACAGATACGCAGTATTTT
CDR3aa: CASSLRLAGGRYTDTQYF

v_gene: TRBV30
abundance: many
d_gene: TRBD2
j_gene: TRBJ2-3
CDR3nt: TGTGCCTCCCTCAACGGGAGGTCAGATACGCAGTATTTT
CDR3aa: CASLNGRSDTQYF

v_gene: TRBV14
abundance: many
d_gene: TRBD1
j_gene: TRBJ2-7
CDR3nt: TGTGCCAGCAGCCCCGCCGGGACAGCTAGCGAGCAGTACTTC
CDR3aa: CASSPAGTASEQYF

v_gene: TRBV12-3/TRBV12-4
abundance: few
d_gene: -
j_gene: TRBJ2-7
CDR3nt: TGTGCCAGCAGTTCCCAGGGGCTTGCCTACGAGCAGTACTTC
CDR3aa: CASSSQGLAYEQYF

v_gene: TRBV5-6
abundance: few
d_gene: -
j_gene: TRBJ1-5
CDR3nt: TGTGCCAGCAGCAAAGGGACTCCCCTTGGCAATCAGCCCCAGCATTTT
CDR3aa: CASSKGTPLGNQPQHF

v_gene: TRBV7-9
abundance: -
d_gene: -
j_gene: TRBJ2-1
CDR3nt: TGTGCCAGCAGCTACGACTTGACCTCCTACAATGAGCAGTTCTTC
CDR3aa: CASSYDLTSYNEQFF

v_gene: TRBV12-3/TRBV12-4
abundance: few
d_gene: -
j_gene: TRBJ1-1
CDR3nt: TGTGCCAGCAGTTTGTTCAGCCTCACTGAAGCTTTCTTT
CDR3aa: CASSLFSLTEAFF

v_gene: TRBV5-5
abundance: few
d_gene: TRBD1
j_gene: TRBJ1-1
CDR3nt: TGTGCCAGCAGCTTCTACCCATGGGACAGAACCGAAGACACTGAAGCTTTCTTT
CDR3aa: CASSFYPWDRTEDTEAFF

v_gene: TRBV14
abundance: -
d_gene: -
j_gene: TRBJ2-1
CDR3nt: TGTGCCAGCAGCCAAGAAAAAGGAGGAACCTACAATGAGCAGTTCTTC
CDR3aa: CASSQEKGGTYNEQFF

v_gene: TRBV12-3/TRBV12-4
abundance: -
d_gene: -
j_gene: TRBJ1-4
CDR3nt: TGTGCCAGCAGTTTGGAAGGGGTCAGTGAAAAACTGTTTTTT
CDR3aa: CASSLEGVSEKLFF

v_gene: TRBV29-1
abundance: -
d_gene: TRBD1
j_gene: TRBJ1-3
CDR3nt: TGCAGCGTTGGGGACAGGTTATCTGGAAACACCATATATTTT
CDR3aa: CSVGDRLSGNTIYF

v_gene: TRBV7-9
abundance: -
d_gene: TRBD1
j_gene: TRBJ1-1
CDR3nt: TGTGCCAGCAGCTTCAGGGGGGCCCACGAAGCTTTCTTT
CDR3aa: CASSFRGAHEAFF

v_gene: TRBV6-2/TRBV6-3
abundance: -
d_gene: TRBD2
j_gene: TRBJ2-5
CDR3nt: TGTGCCAGCAGTTCGCTGTTAGCGGGAGCTTCCCAAGAGACCCAGTACTTC
CDR3aa: CASSSLLAGASQETQYF

v_gene: TRBV7-9
abundance: -
d_gene: TRBD1
j_gene: TRBJ1-1
CDR3nt: TGTGCCAGCAGCTTAGGGATTTCAGGGGGAGATGAAGCTTTCTTT
CDR3aa: CASSLGISGGDEAFF

v_gene: TRBV9
abundance: few
d_gene: TRBD1
j_gene: TRBJ2-1
CDR3nt: TGTGCCAGCAGCTTGAGACAGGGGGCGGCTTACAATGAGCAGTTCTTC
CDR3aa: CASSLRQGAAYNEQFF

v_gene: TRBV4-2
abundance: -
d_gene: -
j_gene: TRBJ2-2
CDR3nt: TGTGCCAGCAGCCAAGGAAGGGGAACCGGGGAGCTGTTTTTT
CDR3aa: CASSQGRGTGELFF